This T cell receptor beta chain was found in a study of shared clonotypes between healthy human individuals. Sequencing was performed with immunoSEQ multiplex PCR; in TCRdb, only in-frame clones are kept and a portion is missing. Here the sample spans about 2,200,000 clones, just over 90% being singletons. Naive CD8 populations comprised CD45RO-negative cells positively selected for CCR7, excluding terminally differentiated effector memory CD45RA+ cells. Germline loops: CDR1 MGHRA, CDR2 YSYEKL. The V and J ends lost 0 bases and 9 bases, in that order; junction bases with no gene match: 10. The CDR3 runs 16 residues.

The V call is TRBV4-1, the J call TRBJ2-1; 8 nucleotides align to TRBD2. Sequencing was carried out using naive CD8+ T cells from PBMCs. The clonotype was recovered from a man between 18 and 29 years old in good health. Some clones in this sample may be carry-over from other donors' samples. DNA of the CDR3: TGCGCCAGCAGCCAAGATCCAGCGGGAGCCCTCGGTGAGCAGTTCTTC. It translates to CASSQDPAGALGEQFF.